The clone carrying this T cell receptor (beta chain) was seen only a few times. Antigen unknown. This sample is drawn from a study of response to subunit inactivated influenza vaccine. Study results and caveats: The authors put forward the suggestion that each seasonal influenza vaccination may bring in only a limited number of new T cells.

One entry per CDR3 protein results from TCRdb running MiXCR on the RT-PCR reads. Altogether 500,000 to 550,000 distinct CDR3 sequences are present, approximately 7.3% being singletons, with the ten largest covering around 13%. The TCR sequence derives from a man aged 50 to 75 who received an inactivated influenza vaccine. Specimen: PBMCs from blood, collected less than 30 months after vaccination.

The CDR3 nucleotides read TGCAGCGCCGAGGGGGTATCCTACGAGCAGTACTTC. Translating gives CSAEGVSYEQYF. The chain uses TRBV29-1 and TRBJ2-7; D is possibly TRBD1 (6 bases). CDR1 and CDR2 (germline): SQVTM, ANQGSEA. Between the trimmed V and J ends, which lost 7 bases and 1 base, there was a span of 11 bases. The CDR3 covers 12 residues.